This T cell receptor (beta chain) was profiled in a study of cytomegalovirus exposure and HLA in healthy donors. Between the trimmed V and J ends, which lost 5 bases and 5 bases, there was a span of 9 bases. Germline V gene lookup returns CDR1 SEHNR and CDR2 FQNEAQ (reference sequence). The CDR3 contains 12 residues. It was with 60 Vbeta and 13 Jbeta primers that the PCR ran. Method: immunoSEQ multiplex PCR; TCRdb's copy keeps in-frame clones and lacks some. This table holds about 160,000 clones, roughly 79% found once. This clone has more than one count but fewer than ten. This receptor was identified in a young man in good health and CMV-seronegative. Sequenced sample: PBMCs. The rearrangement uses TRBV7-9 and TRBJ2-5; unclear D gene. Here the CDR3 DNA reads TGTGCCAGCAGCCCTCCCTCGGAGACCCAGTACTTC. It yields the protein CASSPPSETQYF.